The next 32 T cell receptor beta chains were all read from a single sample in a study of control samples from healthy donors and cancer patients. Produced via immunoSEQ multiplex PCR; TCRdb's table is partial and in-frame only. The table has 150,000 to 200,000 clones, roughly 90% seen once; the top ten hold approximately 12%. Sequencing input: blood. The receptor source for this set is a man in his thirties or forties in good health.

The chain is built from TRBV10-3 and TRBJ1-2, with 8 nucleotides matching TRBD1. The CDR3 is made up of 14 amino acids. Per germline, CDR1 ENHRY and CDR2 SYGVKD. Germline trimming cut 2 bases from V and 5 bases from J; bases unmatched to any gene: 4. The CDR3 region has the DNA TGTGCCATCAGTGAGACAGGGGGGAGGTATGGCTACACCTTC. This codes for CAISETGGRYGYTF.

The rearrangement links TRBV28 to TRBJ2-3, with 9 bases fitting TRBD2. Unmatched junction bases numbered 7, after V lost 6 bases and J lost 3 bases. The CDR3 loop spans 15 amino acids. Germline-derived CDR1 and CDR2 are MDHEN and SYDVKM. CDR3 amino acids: CASSPGLAGTDTQYF. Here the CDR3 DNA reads TGTGCCAGCAGCCCGGGTCTAGCGGGAACAGATACGCAGTATTTT. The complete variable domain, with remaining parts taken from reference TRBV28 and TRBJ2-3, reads DVKVTQSSRYLVKRTGEKVFLECVQDMDHENMFWYRQDPGLGLRLIYFSYDVKMKEKGDIPEGYSVSREKKERFSLILESASTNQTSMYLCASSPGLAGTDTQYFGPGTRLTVL.

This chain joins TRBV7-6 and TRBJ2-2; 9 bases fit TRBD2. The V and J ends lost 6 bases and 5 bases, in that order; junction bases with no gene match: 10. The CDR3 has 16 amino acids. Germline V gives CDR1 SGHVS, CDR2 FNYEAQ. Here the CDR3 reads CASSPRREGWTGELFF. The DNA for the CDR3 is TGTGCCAGCAGTCCGCGGCGGGAGGGTTGGACCGGGGAGCTGTTTTTT. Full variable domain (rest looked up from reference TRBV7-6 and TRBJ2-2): GAGVSQSPRYKVTKRGQDVALRCDPISGHVSLYWYRQALGQGPEFLTYFNYEAQQDKSGLPNDRFSAERPEGSISTLTIQRTEQRDSAMYRCASSPRREGWTGELFFGEGSRLTVL.

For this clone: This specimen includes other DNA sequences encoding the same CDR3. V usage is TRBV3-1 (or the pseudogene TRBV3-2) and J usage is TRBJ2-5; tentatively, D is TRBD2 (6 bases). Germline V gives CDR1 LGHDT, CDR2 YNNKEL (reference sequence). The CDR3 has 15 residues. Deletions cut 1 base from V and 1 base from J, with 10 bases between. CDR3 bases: TGTGCCAGCAGCCAAGGGGCGGGGATCCAAGAGACCCAGTACTTC. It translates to CASSQGAGIQETQYF.

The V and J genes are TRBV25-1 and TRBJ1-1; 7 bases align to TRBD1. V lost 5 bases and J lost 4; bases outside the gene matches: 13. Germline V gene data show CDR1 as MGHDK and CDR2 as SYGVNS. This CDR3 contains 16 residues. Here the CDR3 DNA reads TGTGCCAGCAGTTCTCCTTCGACAGGGACGAGCACTGAAGCTTTCTTT. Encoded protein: CASSSPSTGTSTEAFF. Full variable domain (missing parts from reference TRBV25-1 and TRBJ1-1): EADIYQTPRYLVIGTGKKITLECSQTMGHDKMYWYQQDPGMELHLIHYSYGVNSTEKGDLSSESTVSRIRTEHFPLTLESARPSHTSQYLCASSSPSTGTSTEAFFGQGTRLTVV.

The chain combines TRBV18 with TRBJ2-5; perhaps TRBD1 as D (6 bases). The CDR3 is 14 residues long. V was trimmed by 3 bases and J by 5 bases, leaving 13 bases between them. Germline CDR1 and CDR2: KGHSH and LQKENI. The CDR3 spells CASSPQGPPETQYF. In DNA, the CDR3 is TGTGCCAGCTCACCTCAGGGGCCTCCGGAGACCCAGTACTTC. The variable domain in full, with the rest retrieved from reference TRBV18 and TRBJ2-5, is NAGVMQNPRHLVRRRGQEARLRCSPMKGHSHVYWYRQLPEEGLKFMVYLQKENIIDESGMPKERFSAEFPKEGPSILRIQQVVRGDSAAYFCASSPQGPPETQYFGPGTRLLVL.

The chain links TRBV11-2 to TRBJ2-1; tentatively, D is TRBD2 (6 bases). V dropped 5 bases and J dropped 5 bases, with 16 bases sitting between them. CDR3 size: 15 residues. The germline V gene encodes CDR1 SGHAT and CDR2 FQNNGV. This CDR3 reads CASSPPDYPNNEQFF. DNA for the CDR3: TGTGCCAGCAGCCCTCCGGACTACCCTAACAATGAGCAGTTCTTC.

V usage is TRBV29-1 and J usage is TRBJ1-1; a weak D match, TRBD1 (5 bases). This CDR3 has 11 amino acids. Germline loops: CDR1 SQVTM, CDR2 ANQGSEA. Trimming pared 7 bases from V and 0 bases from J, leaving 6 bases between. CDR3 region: CSARVNTEAFF. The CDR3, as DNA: TGCAGCGCCAGGGTGAACACTGAAGCTTTCTTT.

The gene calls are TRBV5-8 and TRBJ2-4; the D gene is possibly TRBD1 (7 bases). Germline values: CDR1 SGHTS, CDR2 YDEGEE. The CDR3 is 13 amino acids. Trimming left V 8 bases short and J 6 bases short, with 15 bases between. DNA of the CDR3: TGTGCCAGTATACTCCAGGGGGGAAACATTCAGTACTTC. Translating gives CASILQGGNIQYF.

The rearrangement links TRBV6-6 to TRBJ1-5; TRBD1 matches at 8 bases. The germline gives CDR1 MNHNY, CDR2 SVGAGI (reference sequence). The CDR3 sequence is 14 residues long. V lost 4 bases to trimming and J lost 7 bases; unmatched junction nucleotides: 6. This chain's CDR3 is CASSSGQAGQPQHF. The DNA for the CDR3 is TGTGCCAGCAGTTCGGGACAGGCAGGGCAGCCCCAGCATTTT.

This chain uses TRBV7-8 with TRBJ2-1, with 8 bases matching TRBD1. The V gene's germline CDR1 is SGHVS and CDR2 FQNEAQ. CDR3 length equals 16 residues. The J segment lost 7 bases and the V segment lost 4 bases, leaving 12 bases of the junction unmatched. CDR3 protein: CASSWRTGSARNEQFF. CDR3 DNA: TGTGCCAGCAGCTGGAGGACAGGGTCTGCTAGGAATGAGCAGTTCTTC.

CDR3 coding DNA: TGTGCCAGCTCCCCTAAGAAGGTTGACACTGAAGCTTTCTTT. The encoded protein is CASSPKKVDTEAFF. The chain is built from TRBV18 and TRBJ1-1; D is ambiguous. The CDR3 has 14 amino acids. From germline, CDR1 is KGHSH and CDR2 LQKENI. Trimming stripped 6 bases from V and 3 bases from J, with 14 bases between.

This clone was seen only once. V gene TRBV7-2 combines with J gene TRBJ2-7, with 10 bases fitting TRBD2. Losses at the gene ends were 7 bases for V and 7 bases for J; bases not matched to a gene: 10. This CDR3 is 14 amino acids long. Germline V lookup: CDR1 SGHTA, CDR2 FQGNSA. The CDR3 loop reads CASTPAGGTREQYF. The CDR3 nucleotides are TGTGCCAGCACCCCAGCGGGAGGGACTCGGGAGCAGTACTTC.

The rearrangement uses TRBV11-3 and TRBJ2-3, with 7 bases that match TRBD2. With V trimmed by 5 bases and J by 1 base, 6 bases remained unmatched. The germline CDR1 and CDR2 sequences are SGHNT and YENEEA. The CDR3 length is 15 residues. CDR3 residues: CASSLGRGGTDTQYF. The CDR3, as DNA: TGTGCCAGCAGCCTGGGGAGGGGAGGCACAGATACGCAGTATTTT.

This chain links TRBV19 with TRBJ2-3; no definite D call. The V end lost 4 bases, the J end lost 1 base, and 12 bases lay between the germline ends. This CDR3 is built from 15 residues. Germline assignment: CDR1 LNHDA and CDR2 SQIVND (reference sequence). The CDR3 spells CASSTGWARTDTQYF. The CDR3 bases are TGTGCCAGTAGTACAGGCTGGGCACGCACAGATACGCAGTATTTT.

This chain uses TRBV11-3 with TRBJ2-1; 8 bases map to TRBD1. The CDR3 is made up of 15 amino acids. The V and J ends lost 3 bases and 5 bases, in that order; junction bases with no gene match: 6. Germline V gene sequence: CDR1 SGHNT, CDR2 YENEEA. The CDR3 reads CASSFGTGVDNEQFF. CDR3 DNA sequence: TGTGCCAGCAGCTTTGGGACAGGAGTGGACAATGAGCAGTTCTTC.

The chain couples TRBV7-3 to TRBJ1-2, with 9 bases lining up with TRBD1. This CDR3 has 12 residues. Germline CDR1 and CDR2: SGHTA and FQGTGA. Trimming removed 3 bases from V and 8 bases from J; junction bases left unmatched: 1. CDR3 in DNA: TGTGCCAGCAGCTTCGGACAGGGGGGCTACACCTTC. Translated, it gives CASSFGQGGYTF.

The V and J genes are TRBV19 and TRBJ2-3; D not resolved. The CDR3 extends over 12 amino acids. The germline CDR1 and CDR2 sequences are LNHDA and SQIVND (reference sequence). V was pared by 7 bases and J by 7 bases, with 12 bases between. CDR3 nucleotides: TGTGCCAGTACTATGGGTCGGAATACGCAGTATTTT. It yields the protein CASTMGRNTQYF. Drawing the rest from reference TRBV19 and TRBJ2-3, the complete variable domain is DGGITQSPKYLFRKEGQNVTLSCEQNLNHDAMYWYRQDPGQGLRLIYYSQIVNDFQKGDIAEGYSVSREKKESFPLTVTSAQKNPTAFYLCASTMGRNTQYFGPGTRLTVL.

CDR3 amino acids: CSVFSDHTEAFF. In DNA form, the CDR3 reads TGCAGCGTTTTTTCCGACCACACTGAAGCTTTCTTT. V is TRBV29-1 and J is TRBJ1-1; D uncertain. Germline-derived CDR1 and CDR2 are SQVTM and ANQGSEA. This CDR3 is 12 amino acids long. Between the trimmed V and J ends, which lost 5 bases and 3 bases, there was a span of 10 bases.

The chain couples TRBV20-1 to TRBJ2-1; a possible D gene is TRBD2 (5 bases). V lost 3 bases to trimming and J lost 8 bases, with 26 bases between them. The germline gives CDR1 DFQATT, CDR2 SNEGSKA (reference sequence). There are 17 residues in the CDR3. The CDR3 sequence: CSASRLEESYGKDEQFF. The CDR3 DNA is TGCAGTGCTAGTCGGCTCGAGGAGTCTTACGGGAAGGATGAGCAGTTCTTC.

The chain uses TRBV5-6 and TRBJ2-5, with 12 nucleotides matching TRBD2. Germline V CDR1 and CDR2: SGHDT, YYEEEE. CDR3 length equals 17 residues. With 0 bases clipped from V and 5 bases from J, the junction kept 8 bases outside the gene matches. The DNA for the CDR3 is TGTGCCAGCAGCTTGGTTCCTAGCGGGAGGGCCAGGGAGACCCAGTACTTC. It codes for CASSLVPSGRARETQYF.

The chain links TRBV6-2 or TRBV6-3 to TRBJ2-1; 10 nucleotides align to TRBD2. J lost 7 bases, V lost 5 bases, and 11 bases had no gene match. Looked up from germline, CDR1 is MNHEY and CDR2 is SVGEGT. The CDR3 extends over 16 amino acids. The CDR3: CASSPEGAGGGNEQFF. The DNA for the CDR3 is TGTGCCAGCAGTCCGGAGGGAGCGGGGGGGGGAAATGAGCAGTTCTTC.

The chain's CDR3 is CASSLSGGLSGNTIYF. DNA of the CDR3: TGCGCCAGCAGCTTGTCGGGGGGCCTCTCTGGAAACACCATATATTTT. V usage is TRBV5-1 and J usage is TRBJ1-3, with D possibly matching TRBD1 (6 bases). The ends were cut back, 1 base at V and 0 bases at J, with 11 bases in the middle. The CDR3 extends over 16 amino acids. Germline lookup yields CDR1 SGHRS and CDR2 YFSETQ. Combining the CDR3 with reference TRBV5-1 and TRBJ1-3 gives the whole variable domain KAGVTQTPRYLIKTRGQQVTLSCSPISGHRSVSWYQQTPGQGLQFLFEYFSETQRNKGNFPGRFSGRQFSNSRSEMNVSTLELGDSALYLCASSLSGGLSGNTIYFGEGSWLTVV.

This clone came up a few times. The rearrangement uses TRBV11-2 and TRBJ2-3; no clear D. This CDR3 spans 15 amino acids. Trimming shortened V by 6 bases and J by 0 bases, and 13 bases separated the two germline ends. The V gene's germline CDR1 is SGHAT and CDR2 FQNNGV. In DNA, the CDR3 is TGTGCCAGCAGTCCTCTTGATCCTAGCACAGATACGCAGTATTTT. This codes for CASSPLDPSTDTQYF. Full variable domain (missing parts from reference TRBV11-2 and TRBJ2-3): EAGVAQSPRYKIIEKRQSVAFWCNPISGHATLYWYQQILGQGPKLLIQFQNNGVVDDSQLPKDRFSAERLKGVDSTLKIQPAKLEDSAVYLCASSPLDPSTDTQYFGPGTRLTVL.

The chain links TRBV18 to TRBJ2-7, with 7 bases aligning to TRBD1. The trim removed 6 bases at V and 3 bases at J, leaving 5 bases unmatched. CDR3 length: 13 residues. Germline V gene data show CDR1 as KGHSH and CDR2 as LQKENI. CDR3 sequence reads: CASSRQGDYEQYF. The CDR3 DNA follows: TGTGCCAGCTCGCGACAGGGTGACTACGAGCAGTACTTC.

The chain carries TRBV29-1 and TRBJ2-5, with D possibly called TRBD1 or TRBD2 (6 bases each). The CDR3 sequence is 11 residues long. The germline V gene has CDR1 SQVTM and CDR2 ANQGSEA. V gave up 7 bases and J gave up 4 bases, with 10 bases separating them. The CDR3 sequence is CSGGGRETQYF. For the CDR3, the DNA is TGCAGCGGTGGGGGGCGAGAGACCCAGTACTTC. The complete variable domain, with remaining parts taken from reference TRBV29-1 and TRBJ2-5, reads SAVISQKPSRDICQRGTSLTIQCQVDSQVTMMFWYRQQPGQSLTLIATANQGSEATYESGFVIDKFPISRPNLTFSTLTVSNMSPEDSSIYLCSGGGRETQYFGPGTRLLVL.

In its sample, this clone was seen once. The CDR3 DNA reads as TGTGCCAGCAAAGAGGTTTTTGGGATATACGAGCAGTACTTC. This sequence encodes CASKEVFGIYEQYF. This chain connects TRBV27 to TRBJ2-7; D uncertain. This CDR3 contains 14 residues. V was trimmed by 7 bases and J by 4 bases, leaving 17 bases between them. Germline V gene lookup returns CDR1 MNHEY and CDR2 SMNVEV (reference sequence).

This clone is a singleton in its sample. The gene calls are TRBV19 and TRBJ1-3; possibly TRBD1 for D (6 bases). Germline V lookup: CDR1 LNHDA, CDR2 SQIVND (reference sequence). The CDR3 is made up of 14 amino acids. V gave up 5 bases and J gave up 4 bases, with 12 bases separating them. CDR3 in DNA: TGTGCCAGTAGTGGGGGCGCGTGGGGAAACACCATATATTTT. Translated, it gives CASSGGAWGNTIYF.

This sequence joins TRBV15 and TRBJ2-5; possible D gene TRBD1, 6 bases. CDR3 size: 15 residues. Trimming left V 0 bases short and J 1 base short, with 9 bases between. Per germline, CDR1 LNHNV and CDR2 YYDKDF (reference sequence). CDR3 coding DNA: TGTGCCACCAGCAGAGACTTGGGGGCCCAAGAGACCCAGTACTTC. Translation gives CATSRDLGAQETQYF.

The CDR3: CASSYSGQVNTEAFF. CDR3 in DNA: TGTGCCAGCAGTTACTCGGGGCAGGTGAACACTGAAGCTTTCTTT. The V gene is TRBV6-5, the J gene TRBJ1-1; the D gene is possibly TRBD1 (5 bases). Trimming left V 0 bases short and J 0 bases short, with 8 bases between. The CDR3 length is 15 residues. CDR1 and CDR2 (germline): MNHEY, SVGAGI.

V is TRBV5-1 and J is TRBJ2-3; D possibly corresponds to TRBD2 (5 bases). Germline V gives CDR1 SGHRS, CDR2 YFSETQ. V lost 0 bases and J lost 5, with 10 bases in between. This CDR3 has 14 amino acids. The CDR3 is CASSLESGRDTQYF. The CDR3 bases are TGCGCCAGCAGCTTGGAGAGCGGCAGAGATACGCAGTATTTT.

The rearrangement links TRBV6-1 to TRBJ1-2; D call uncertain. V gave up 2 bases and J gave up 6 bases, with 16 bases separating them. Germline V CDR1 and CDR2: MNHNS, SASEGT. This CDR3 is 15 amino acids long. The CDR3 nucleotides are TGTGCCAGCAGTGAATCCCCTTCCCTACGGAATGGCTACACCTTC. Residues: CASSESPSLRNGYTF.